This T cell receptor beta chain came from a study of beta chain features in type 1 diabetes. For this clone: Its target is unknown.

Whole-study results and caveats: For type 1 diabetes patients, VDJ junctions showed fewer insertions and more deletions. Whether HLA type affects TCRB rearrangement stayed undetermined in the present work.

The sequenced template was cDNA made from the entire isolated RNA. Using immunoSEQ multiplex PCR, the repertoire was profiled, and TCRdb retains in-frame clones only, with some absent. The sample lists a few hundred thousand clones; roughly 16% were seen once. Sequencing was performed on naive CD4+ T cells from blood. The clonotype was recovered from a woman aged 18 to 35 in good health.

The CDR3 DNA reads TGTGCCAGCAGCTCCCAGACAGGGATCTACGAGCAGTACTTC. This encodes CASSSQTGIYEQYF. This chain uses TRBV11-2 with TRBJ2-7, with TRBD1 matching over 7 bases. The CDR3 is 14 amino acids. In germline, CDR1 is SGHAT, CDR2 FQNNGV. V gave up 4 bases and J gave up 3 bases; unmatched junction bases: 6.